This section outlines one TCR beta chain sequence together with its context. The target antigen is unknown. The PCR was carried out with 60 Vbeta primers and 13 Jbeta primers. Profiling relied on immunoSEQ multiplex PCR, and the TCRdb table lists in-frame clones only, not all of them. The record lists some 150,000 clones, of which the ten most abundant hold 0.79%. This CDR3 spans 14 amino acids. V shed 4 bases, J shed 3 bases, and the junction held 4 bases outside the gene matches. CDR1 is KGHSH and CDR2 is LQKENI in the germline V gene. The sample originates from a study of cytomegalovirus exposure and HLA in healthy donors. Study results and caveats: Later analysis identified a missense DCLRE1C variant that was linked to TCR beta V- and J-gene trimming. No immune exposure information besides CMV serostatus was available. Among donors in an Asian-associated ancestry cluster, a later analysis reportedly found fewer N-insertions than the approximately 700-donor mean.

Nominally healthy donors were sampled, though unrecorded immune exposures were likely. This clonotype was obtained from a young woman in good health and CMV-seropositive. The chain combines TRBV18 with TRBJ2-7, with 9 bases lining up with TRBD1. Sequenced input: PBMCs. The CDR3 loop reads CASSLTGGGYEQYF. The DNA for the CDR3 is TGTGCCAGCTCACTCACAGGGGGCGGCTACGAGCAGTACTTC. The full variable domain, with the rest looked up from reference TRBV18 and TRBJ2-7, is NAGVMQNPRHLVRRRGQEARLRCSPMKGHSHVYWYRQLPEEGLKFMVYLQKENIIDESGMPKERFSAEFPKEGPSILRIQQVVRGDSAAYFCASSLTGGGYEQYFGPGTRLTVT.